A selection of T cell receptor beta chains follows, all from one sample in a study of T cell responses to AZD1222 COVID-19 vaccine. Some clones are missing from TCRdb's copy, which holds only in-frame ones; the method was immunoSEQ multiplex PCR. The sample includes some 130,000 clones, roughly 90% of them seen just once. The sequences come from peripheral blood, collected on day 0 of AZD1222 vaccination. The source is an adult in good health. The conserved cysteine and the conserved F or W are not part of the CDR3 here.

TRBJ1-1,TRBV7-6,ASSAGSTLSEAF
TRBJ1-2,TRBV2,ASSTGTGGFYGYT
TRBJ1-2,TRBV30,AWSITPNYGYT
TRBJ2-4,TRBV4-3,ASSQDYRVGMGKNIQY
TRBJ2-7,TRBV7-2,ASSLSPGLAGGGQY
TRBJ1-2,TRBV18,ASSPDSHGGVGYGYT
TRBJ1-5,TRBV2,ASSEVGWPQH
TRBJ1-2,TRBV30,AWSVLDGYT
TRBJ1-5,TRBV10-3,AIRETGDSHQPQH
TRBJ1-1,TRBV30,AWGNSRVGDTEAF
TRBJ2-5,TRBV30,AWGSTDSQETQY
TRBJ1-1,TRBV6-5,ASSYKGQNTEAF
TRBJ2-2,TRBV6-5,ASSYSAVNTGELF
TRBJ1-6,TRBV6-5,ASSYYSEPYNSPLH
TRBJ1-6,TRBV7-9,ASSDGSPLH
TRBJ1-4,TRBV4-1,ASSNRGSNRNEKLF
TRBJ2-2,TRBV5-1,ASKNPENTGELF
TRBJ1-4,TRBV28,ASSSGPGRSEKLF
TRBJ2-1,TRBV5-6,ASSVRNEQF
TRBJ2-7,TRBV6-5,ASSYAAGRQY
TRBJ2-3,TRBV5-1,ASSLRTSGGTDTQY
TRBJ2-2,TRBV4-1,ASSQDPGNTGELF
TRBJ2-1,TRBV7-3,ASSAQAGSSYNEQF
TRBJ1-3,TRBV6-5,ASSSTGRSGNTIY
TRBJ1-1,TRBV7-8,ASSPGQVAEAF
TRBJ1-4,TRBV7-9,ASSLGQEKLF
TRBJ1-2,TRBV4-1,ASSRYARQGELNYT